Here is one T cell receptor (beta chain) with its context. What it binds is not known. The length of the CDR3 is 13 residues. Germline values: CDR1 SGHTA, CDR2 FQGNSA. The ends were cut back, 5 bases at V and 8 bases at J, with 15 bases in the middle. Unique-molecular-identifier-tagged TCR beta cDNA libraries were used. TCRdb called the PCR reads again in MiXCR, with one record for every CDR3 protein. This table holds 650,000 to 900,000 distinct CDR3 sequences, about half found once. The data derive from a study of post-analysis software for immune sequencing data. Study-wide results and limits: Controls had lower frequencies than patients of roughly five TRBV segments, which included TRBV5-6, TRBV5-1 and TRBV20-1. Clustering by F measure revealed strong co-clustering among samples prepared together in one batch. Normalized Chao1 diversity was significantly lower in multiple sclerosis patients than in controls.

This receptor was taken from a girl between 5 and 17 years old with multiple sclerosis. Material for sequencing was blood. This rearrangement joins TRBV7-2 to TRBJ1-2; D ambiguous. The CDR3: CASSLPVSFGYTF. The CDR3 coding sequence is TGTGCCAGCAGCCTCCCCGTTTCTTTCGGCTACACCTTC. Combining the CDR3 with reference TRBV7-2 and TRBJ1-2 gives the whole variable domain GAGVSQSPSNKVTEKGKDVELRCDPISGHTALYWYRQSLGQGLEFLIYFQGNSAPDKSGLPSDRFSAERTGGSVSTLTIQRTQQEDSAVYLCASSLPVSFGYTFGSGTRLTVV.